The TCR beta chain under discussion was sequenced for a study of liver allograft versus peripheral blood T cells. For the study at large: Hepatic allograft T cell receptor repertoires were evaluated relative to those present in recipients' peripheral blood.

This clonotype was recorded a few times. Its specificity is not known. Findings of the study overall: As reported, T cell receptor repertoires inside liver allografts differed from those present in peripheral blood.

TCRdb called the reads again in MiXCR, with one record for every CDR3 protein. The repertoire includes several hundred distinct CDR3 sequences, roughly 37% of them detected once, and 77% sits in the top ten. Germline V gene data show CDR1 as LNHDA and CDR2 as SQIVND (reference sequence). V lost 7 bases and J lost 6, with 21 bases in between. This CDR3 comprises 15 residues. This clonotype originated in a human patient who had a liver transplant. Some of these T cells may belong to the graft donor. This chain connects TRBV19 to TRBJ1-2; D possibly corresponds to TRBD1 (5 bases). The CDR3 sequence: CASTYGGSTGHGYTF. CDR3 nucleotides: TGTGCCAGTACCTATGGGGGAAGCACGGGACATGGCTACACCTTC.